This T cell receptor beta chain was recorded in a study of T cell clonality in common variable immunodeficiency. Findings of the study overall: In common variable immunodeficiency, TCR beta chains reportedly carried fewer deletions and N-nucleotide insertions. CVID subjects showed higher TCRbeta clonality than healthy controls.

TCRdb's copy holds only in-frame clones and misses some; the assay was immunoSEQ multiplex PCR. The sample includes fewer than 35,000 clones, none of them occurring once. There are 13 residues in the CDR3. V lost 5 bases and J 7 bases, leaving 15 bases between the germline ends. The V gene's germline CDR1 is GTSNPN and CDR2 SVGIG (reference sequence). All CVID subjects were on immunoglobulin replacement for at least one year. Blood came from CVID subjects not ill and not taking immunomodulatory or immunosuppressive medication. This clone occurred a few times. What it binds is not known. The CDR3 goes on 3 residues after the read ends, and that part is filled in from the germline J gene.

The rearrangement links TRBV30 to TRBJ1-5; maybe TRBD1 (6 bases). The source material was peripheral blood mononuclear cells. This TCR was sampled from a human donor with common variable immunodeficiency. The chain's CDR3 is CAWSSQGGQPQHF. Partial CDR3 DNA: TGTGCCTGGTCCTCACAGGGAGGGCAGCCC.